This T cell receptor beta chain stems from a study of blood T cell repertoires in COVID-19. Study-wide context: Donors in the United States, Italy and Spain gave samples during acute or convalescent COVID-19. From T cells, B-cell-depleted T cells, or PBMCs came the material, which was cDNA or gDNA.

This clone turned up a few times. Germline assignment: CDR1 LGHNT and CDR2 FRNRAP. This CDR3 contains 17 residues. V lost 0 bases to trimming and J lost 2 bases, with 14 bases between them. Sequencing was performed with immunoSEQ multiplex PCR; in TCRdb, only in-frame clones are kept and a portion is missing. The profile shows 450,000 or so clones, approximately 92% of them singletons. The V and J genes are TRBV12-5 and TRBJ1-5; D is undetermined. Specimen: peripheral blood. The TCR sequence derives from a man between 18 and 35 years old with COVID-19, enrolled during active disease. CDR3 nucleotide sequence: TGTGCTAGTGGTTTGGTACTTCGGTCCCAAGGCAATCAGCCCCAGCATTTT. Amino acids: CASGLVLRSQGNQPQHF.